This T cell receptor beta chain was identified during a study of response to subunit inactivated influenza vaccine. Germline lookup yields CDR1 SGHDT and CDR2 YYEEEE. The CDR3 is 13 amino acids. Trimming left V 0 bases short and J 7 bases short, with 8 bases between. General study results and limits: After each seasonal influenza vaccination, few new T cells are recruited, the authors suggested.

This clonotype was counted a few times. The antigen remains undetermined. TCRdb itself ran the RT-PCR reads through MiXCR, one entry per CDR3 protein. The sample includes under 750,000 distinct CDR3 sequences, about 12% seen only once; the top ten take more than 8.5%. The receptor was derived from a man in his fifties or sixties who received an inactivated influenza vaccine. This sequence joins TRBV5-6 and TRBJ1-5; D not certain. The sequencing used PBMCs from blood, collected on the day of vaccination. DNA for the CDR3: TGTGCCAGCAGCTTGGGGTGGAAGCAGCCCCAGCATTTT. Translated: CASSLGWKQPQHF. The entire variable domain, with the rest obtained from reference TRBV5-6 and TRBJ1-5, is as follows: DAGVTQSPTHLIKTRGQQVTLRCSPKSGHDTVSWYQQALGQGPQFIFQYYEEEERQRGNFPDRFSGHQFPNYSSELNVNALLLGDSALYLCASSLGWKQPQHFGDGTRLSIL.